This T cell receptor beta chain was documented in a study of shared clonotypes between healthy human individuals. The overall study: Each donor's CD4 naive and CD4 memory cells filled three plates apiece, CD8 naive two, and CD8 memory one.

The method was immunoSEQ multiplex PCR; TCRdb's version includes in-frame clones alone and lacks a portion of them. The sample includes around 980,000 clones, approximately 80% of them seen just once. Study-level results: The study drew on few donors, limiting represented genetic and exposure-history diversity. Generally, naive subsets (rather than memory subsets) showed larger estimated richness. Blood was the sole source, and tissue repertoires probably differ.

Germline CDR1 is SEHNR and CDR2 is FQNEAQ (reference sequence). The CDR3 is made up of 14 amino acids. V shed 3 bases, J shed 8 bases, and the junction held 6 bases outside the gene matches. In the case of this clone: Its antigen remains unknown.

The sample comprised memory CD4+ T cells from PBMCs. Subset meaning: CD45RA-negative fraction. The origin of this receptor is a man younger than 30 in good health. Some clones in this sample may be carry-over from other donors' samples. The V call is TRBV7-9, the J call TRBJ1-1; 10 positions agree with TRBD1. CDR3 nucleotide sequence: TGTGCCAGCAGCTTCGGGACAGGGGAGGCGGAAGCTTTCTTT. Protein sequence: CASSFGTGEAEAFF.